This T cell receptor (beta chain) was identified during a study of OX40 agonist ivuxolimab in advanced cancers. At the level of the study: The patients received ivuxolimab by intravenous route every 2 weeks at 0.01 to 10 mg/kg. Dose-escalation patients suffered from hepatocellular carcinoma, melanoma, renal cell or head and neck cancer.

Germline assignment: CDR1 SQVTM and CDR2 ANQGSEA. Trimming left V 7 bases short and J 0 bases short, with 15 bases between. This CDR3 has 15 residues. Libraries were prepared by immunoSEQ multiplex PCR; TCRdb keeps only in-frame clonotypes and omits some of them. Of around 46,000 clones listed, 85% to 90% are singletons. As regards this clone: Its matching antigen is unknown.

Whole-study results and caveats: By week 6 at 0.1 to 3.0 mg/kg, blood CD4+ and CD8+ T cells had expanded clonally. CD8+ T cells showed, on average, more clonal expansion than CD4+ cells.

The chain employs TRBV29-1 and TRBJ2-2, with a weak D call TRBD2 (5 bases). The source was CD4+ or CD8+ T cells sorted from blood, collected in a trial of the OX40 agonist ivuxolimab. The receptor comes from an adult with an advanced solid tumor such as melanoma, head and neck, liver or kidney cancer. Here the CDR3 reads CSAYLGLSNTGELFF. CDR3 DNA: TGCAGCGCTTACCTTGGACTTTCGAACACCGGGGAGCTGTTTTTT.